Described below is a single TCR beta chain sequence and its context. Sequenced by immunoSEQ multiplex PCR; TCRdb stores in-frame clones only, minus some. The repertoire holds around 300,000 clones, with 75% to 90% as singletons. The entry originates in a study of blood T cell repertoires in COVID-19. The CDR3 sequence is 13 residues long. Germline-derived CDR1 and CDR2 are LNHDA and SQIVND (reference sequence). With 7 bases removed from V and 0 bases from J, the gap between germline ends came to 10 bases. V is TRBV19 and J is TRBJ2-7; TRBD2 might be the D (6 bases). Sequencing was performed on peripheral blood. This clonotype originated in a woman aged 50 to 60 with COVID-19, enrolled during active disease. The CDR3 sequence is CASKEGTSYEQYF. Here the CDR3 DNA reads TGTGCCAGTAAGGAGGGTACCTCCTACGAGCAGTACTTC.